Each of the 7 T cell receptor beta chains below was sequenced from the same sample in a study of glioma-infiltrating T cells after dendritic cell vaccination. Time point defined: after dendritic cell vaccination, including at tumor progression/relapse. Clones were sequenced by immunoSEQ multiplex PCR, and TCRdb holds only the in-frame ones, with some missing. The sample holds tens of thousands of clones, about nine tenths seen once. The sample consisted of blood, taken after dendritic cell vaccination. Every receptor here comes from a human donor with glioblastoma.

The J gene is TRBJ2-2, the V gene TRBV5-1; D unresolved. The CDR3 loop spans 13 amino acids. Per the germline V gene, CDR1 is SGHRS and CDR2 is YFSETQ. Trimming took off 1 base at V and 5 bases at J, with 6 bases between the two ends. CDR3 nucleotides: TGCGCCAGCAGCTTGCTAGGAACCGGGGAGCTGTTTTTT. It is translated as CASSLLGTGELFF.

The J gene is TRBJ2-7, the V gene TRBV5-4; 8 bases are shared with TRBD2. J lost 4 bases, V lost 0 bases, and 0 bases had no gene match. This CDR3 has 13 amino acids. CDR1 is SGHNT and CDR2 is YYREEE in the germline V gene (reference sequence). Here the CDR3 DNA reads TGTGCCAGCAGCTTGGGCGGGAGGTACGAGCAGTACTTC. Its translation is CASSLGGRYEQYF.

The chain combines TRBV5-1 with TRBJ2-7; D might be TRBD2 (5 bases). From germline, CDR1 is SGHRS and CDR2 YFSETQ. The CDR3 runs to 14 residues. V dropped 0 bases and J dropped 3 bases, with 10 bases sitting between them. The CDR3: CASSLASSNYEQYF. In DNA, the CDR3 is TGCGCCAGCAGCTTGGCTAGCAGCAACTACGAGCAGTACTTC.

The genes are TRBV27 and TRBJ2-7, with 9 bases fitting TRBD1. V shed 8 bases and J 0 bases; nucleotides not matched to a gene: 5. In germline, CDR1 is MNHEY, CDR2 SMNVEV (reference sequence). CDR3 length: 14 residues. This CDR3 is CASQRDRDSYEQYF. The DNA of the CDR3 is TGTGCCAGCCAGCGGGACAGGGACTCCTACGAGCAGTACTTC.

The V gene is TRBV6-5, the J gene TRBJ1-2, with TRBD1 matching over 8 bases. Germline CDR1 and CDR2: MNHEY and SVGAGI. Trimming took 5 bases from V and 5 from J; bases not matched to a gene: 7. The CDR3 is 14 residues long. For the CDR3, the DNA is TGTGCCAGCAGTACCCGCCGGACAGGGTATGGCTACACCTTC. This gives the protein CASSTRRTGYGYTF.

The chain couples TRBV5-1 to TRBJ2-7; 7 positions match TRBD1. V lost 2 bases, J lost 6 bases, and 5 bases stayed unmatched. Germline V gene data show CDR1 as SGHRS and CDR2 as YFSETQ. The CDR3 consists of 13 residues. The CDR3 DNA sequence: TGCGCCAGCAGCTTTACAGGGGCCCCCGAGCAGTACTTC. It codes for CASSFTGAPEQYF. Complete variable domain (other parts from reference TRBV5-1 and TRBJ2-7): KAGVTQTPRYLIKTRGQQVTLSCSPISGHRSVSWYQQTPGQGLQFLFEYFSETQRNKGNFPGRFSGRQFSNSRSEMNVSTLELGDSALYLCASSFTGAPEQYFGPGTRLTVT.

The chain uses TRBV28 and TRBJ2-1; D possibly corresponds to TRBD1 (6 bases). CDR1 is MDHEN and CDR2 is SYDVKM in the germline V gene. Trimming took 1 base from V and 5 from J, leaving 15 bases between them. The length of the CDR3 is 16 residues. CDR3 in amino acids: CASSLSPTGFNNEQFF. In DNA, the CDR3 is TGTGCCAGCAGTTTATCCCCCACAGGGTTTAACAATGAGCAGTTCTTC.